The entry below describes one TCR beta chain. Its antigen is unidentified. This entry belongs to a study of cytomegalovirus exposure and HLA in healthy donors. As for the study in general: A later analysis reported the approximately 120 validation repertoires used the same platform as the approximately 700 first-cohort repertoires.

This CDR3 contains 12 residues. With 5 bases removed from V and 2 bases from J, the gap between germline ends came to 6 bases. CDR1 and CDR2 from the germline V gene are SGHAT and FQNNGV. Overall study findings and caveats: High specificity and sensitivity for cytomegalovirus status were reported for the classifier. TCR beta chains numbering 164 were designated cytomegalovirus-associated.

Using immunoSEQ multiplex PCR, the repertoire was profiled, and TCRdb retains in-frame clones only, with some absent. This table has over 200,000 clones, roughly 83% appearing once. The sample comprised PBMCs. The origin of this receptor is a woman aged 18 to 35 in good health and CMV-seronegative. This chain uses TRBV11-2 with TRBJ1-2; D unresolved. The CDR3 reads CASSTGNYGYTF. The CDR3, as DNA: TGTGCCAGCAGCACGGGGAACTATGGCTACACCTTC. Looking up the rest from reference TRBV11-2 and TRBJ1-2 gives the full variable domain: EAGVAQSPRYKIIEKRQSVAFWCNPISGHATLYWYQQILGQGPKLLIQFQNNGVVDDSQLPKDRFSAERLKGVDSTLKIQPAKLEDSAVYLCASSTGNYGYTFGSGTRLTVV.